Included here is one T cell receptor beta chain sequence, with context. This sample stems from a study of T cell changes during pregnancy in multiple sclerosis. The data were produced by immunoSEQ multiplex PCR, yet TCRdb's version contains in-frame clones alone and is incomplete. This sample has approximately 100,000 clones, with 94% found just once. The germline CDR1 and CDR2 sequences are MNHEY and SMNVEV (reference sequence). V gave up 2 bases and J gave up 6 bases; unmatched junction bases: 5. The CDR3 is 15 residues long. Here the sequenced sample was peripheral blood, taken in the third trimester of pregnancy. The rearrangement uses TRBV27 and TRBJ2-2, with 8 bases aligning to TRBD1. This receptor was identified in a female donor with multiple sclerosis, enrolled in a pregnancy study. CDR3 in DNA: TGTGCCAGCAGTTTACGCGACAGGGGTTCCGGGGAGCTGTTTTTT. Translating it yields CASSLRDRGSGELFF.